The rows below give T cell receptor beta chains drawn from one sample of a study of Ad26.COV2.S vaccination and SARS-CoV-2 variants. Some clones are missing from TCRdb's copy, which holds only in-frame ones; the method was immunoSEQ multiplex PCR. The sample includes about 180,000 clones, 87% of them seen just once. Sample: peripheral blood, taken after recovery from COVID-19. The receptors were gathered from a human donor who had recovered from COVID-19. CDR3s include the opening cysteine and the closing phenylalanine or tryptophan. Each record gives: CDR3 length, V gene, J gene, D gene, clone size, CDR3 DNA, CDR3 protein. D genes are given only for firm matches. A clone size is listed for some rows: how often the clone was seen (once, few, many), or a class if it is expanded.

16	TRBV7-6	TRBJ2-1	TRBD2	NA	TGTGCCAGCAGTCAGGCTAGCGGGGGCTTTGGGAATGAGCAGTTCTTC	CASSQASGGFGNEQFF
16	TRBV5-5	TRBJ2-3	TRBD2	NA	TGTGCCAGCAGCTCGGGGGGGTTCGATAGGGCAGATACGCAGTATTTT	CASSSGGFDRADTQYF
15	TRBV6-5	TRBJ2-1	NA	NA	TGTGCCAGCAGTTACTCGATGGCACCCTACAATGAGCAGTTCTTC	CASSYSMAPYNEQFF
18	TRBV6-2/TRBV6-3	TRBJ2-7	NA	NA	TGTGCCAGCAGTTGGGTCAGGACAGAGCCAGGGGGGCCCTACGAGCAGTACTTC	CASSWVRTEPGGPYEQYF
14	TRBV5-5	TRBJ1-2	TRBD1	NA	TGTGCCAGCAGCTTGGCCGGGACAGCTTATGGCTACACCTTC	CASSLAGTAYGYTF
16	TRBV7-8	TRBJ1-5	NA	NA	TGTGCCAGCAGCCCATTACCGGTGACGGAAAATCAGCCCCAGCATTTT	CASSPLPVTENQPQHF
14	TRBV27	TRBJ2-1	NA	NA	TGTGCCAGCAGTTTACTAATAAATTACAATGAGCAGTTCTTC	CASSLLINYNEQFF
12	TRBV11-2	TRBJ2-3	NA	NA	TGTGCCAGCAGCTTCCAGCCGGGCGGGCAGTATTTT	CASSFQPGGQYF
14	TRBV5-4	TRBJ2-7	NA	NA	TGTGCCAGCAGCTTGGTCCCGGCTGGGGCCGAGCAGTACTTC	CASSLVPAGAEQYF
12	TRBV9	TRBJ2-1	NA	NA	TGTGCCAGCAGCGTAGAAGAGGGCAGGGTAGTCTTC	CASSVEEGRVVF
13	TRBV5-6	TRBJ2-1	NA	NA	TGTGCCAGCAGCTTGGAGTTTATGGAAGAGCAGTTCTTC	CASSLEFMEEQFF
15	TRBV2	TRBJ1-5	NA	NA	TGTGCCAGCAGCACACAGGACAGCCGATCTCAGCCCCAGCATTTT	CASSTQDSRSQPQHF
14	TRBV7-2	TRBJ1-4	NA	NA	TGTGCCAGCAGCCCCCGCGCAACTAATGAAAAACTGTTTTTT	CASSPRATNEKLFF
16	TRBV5-4	TRBJ2-1	NA	NA	TGTGCCAGCAGCTCCCCTAGCGCCAGCTCCTACAATGAGCAGTTCTTC	CASSSPSASSYNEQFF
14	TRBV3-1/TRBV3-2	TRBJ2-7	NA	NA	TGTGCCAGCAGCCTCGCCCCGGGTGGTTACGAGCAGTACTTC	CASSLAPGGYEQYF
13	TRBV6-6	TRBJ2-1	NA	NA	TGTGCCAGCTCCTGGGACCTCAACAATGAGCAGTTCTTC	CASSWDLNNEQFF
15	TRBV3-1/TRBV3-2	TRBJ1-2	TRBD1	NA	TGTGCCAGCAGCCAACGACAGGGTCTTAACTATGGCTACACCTTC	CASSQRQGLNYGYTF
12	TRBV5-1	TRBJ1-6	NA	few	TGCGCCAGCAGCACCGGGAATTCACCCCTCCACTTT	CASSTGNSPLHF
11	TRBV29-1	TRBJ1-2	NA	NA	TGCAGCGTGTTCCAGGAGCTTGGCTACACCTTC	CSVFQELGYTF
14	TRBV6-5	TRBJ1-1	NA	NA	TGTGCCAGCAGTCTCTCAATCACCTACACTGAAGCTTTCTTT	CASSLSITYTEAFF
11	TRBV5-1	TRBJ2-1	NA	NA	TGCGCCAGCAGCTTGAGCGGTGAGCAGTTCTTC	CASSLSGEQFF
16	TRBV4-1	TRBJ1-3	NA	NA	TGCGCCAGCAGCCACCCGGACTGGAGCTCTGGAAACACCATATATTTT	CASSHPDWSSGNTIYF
13	TRBV10-1	TRBJ2-7	NA	NA	TGCGCCAGCAGTGAGGGCCTCACCTACGAGCAGTACTTC	CASSEGLTYEQYF
15	TRBV2	TRBJ2-5	TRBD1	once	TGTGCCAGCACCGGCTTGGGACAGGGGGGAGAGACCCAGTACTTC	CASTGLGQGGETQYF
14	TRBV11-2	TRBJ2-5	NA	NA	TGTGCCAGCAGCTTAACTCCAAGCCAAGAGACCCAGTACTTC	CASSLTPSQETQYF
12	TRBV6-5	TRBJ1-2	NA	NA	TGTGCCAGCCCTGGGCAGGGAGACGGCTACACCTTC	CASPGQGDGYTF
17	TRBV5-3	TRBJ2-5	NA	few	TGTGCCAGAAGCCCTTTGGCGCCGGGTCCTGCAAGGGAGACCCAGTACTTC	CARSPLAPGPARETQYF
14	TRBV5-1	TRBJ2-7	NA	few	TGCGCCAGCAGCTTGGTACCGGGTTCCTACGAGCAGTACTTC	CASSLVPGSYEQYF
13	TRBV10-1	TRBJ2-1	NA	NA	TGCGCCAGCAGTGAGTCGTGGGGGGACAGAGAGTTCTTC	CASSESWGDREFF
14	TRBV7-2	TRBJ2-5	NA	few	TGTGCCAGCAGCTTAGCGGACTATCGGGAGACCCAGTACTTC	CASSLADYRETQYF
16	TRBV5-1	TRBJ1-1	NA	few	TGCGCCAGCAGCTTGGGGCCGGACACCCTGAACACTGAAGCTTTCTTT	CASSLGPDTLNTEAFF
13	TRBV6-5	TRBJ1-1	NA	NA	TGTGCCAGCAGTTTCGGGAGGATCACTGAAGCTTTCTTT	CASSFGRITEAFF
15	TRBV5-4	TRBJ2-7	NA	NA	TGTGCCAGCAGCTTGGGGGGACTTGCGAACTACGAGCAGTACTTC	CASSLGGLANYEQYF
15	TRBV6-4	TRBJ1-6	NA	NA	TGTGCCAGCAGTGAATCCGCAATCAGGGATTCACCCCTCCACTTT	CASSESAIRDSPLHF
15	TRBV5-1	TRBJ2-7	TRBD2	NA	TGCGCCAGCAGCTCGGGGGGGGCGGACTCCTACGAGCAGTACTTC	CASSSGGADSYEQYF
13	TRBV10-3	TRBJ1-4	TRBD1	NA	TGTGCCATCAGGGGGACAGAGGGGGAAAAACTGTTTTTT	CAIRGTEGEKLFF
13	TRBV25-1	TRBJ1-1	TRBD1	NA	TGTGCCAGCAGTGAAGGGTTGGGACAGGGACCTTTCTTT	CASSEGLGQGPFF
17	TRBV27	TRBJ2-7	TRBD2	NA	TGTGCCAGCAGTTCACCCCCAGGGCTAGCGGGAGATTACGAGCAGTACTTC	CASSSPPGLAGDYEQYF
12	TRBV9	TRBJ2-1	NA	NA	TGTGCCAGCAGCGTAAACTTGAATGAGCAGTTCTTC	CASSVNLNEQFF
15	TRBV5-4	TRBJ1-2	TRBD1	once	TGTGCCAGCAGCTTGTGGACAGGGGTGGCCTATGGCTACACCTTC	CASSLWTGVAYGYTF
14	TRBV19	TRBJ1-1	NA	once	TGTGCCAGTAGAACCGACGAACAGGTGACTGAAGCTTTCTTT	CASRTDEQVTEAFF
15	TRBV18	TRBJ1-1	NA	NA	TGTGCCAGCTCACCACTAGGAGTAACGAACACTGAAGCTTTCTTT	CASSPLGVTNTEAFF
12	TRBV12-3/TRBV12-4	TRBJ2-3	TRBD1	NA	TGTGCCAGCAGCACAGGGGCGGATACGCAGTATTTT	CASSTGADTQYF
15	TRBV27	TRBJ2-1	NA	NA	TGTGCCAGCAGTTCGGGTAGCGGCTCCTACAATGAGCAGTTCTTC	CASSSGSGSYNEQFF
11	TRBV20-1	TRBJ1-1	NA	once	TGCAGTGCTGAGTCGAACACTGAAGCTTTCTTT	CSAESNTEAFF
13	TRBV10-3	TRBJ2-7	NA	NA	TGTGCCATCAGTGAGTCAGCGAGGAACGAGCAGTACTTC	CAISESARNEQYF
17	TRBV9	TRBJ1-2	NA	NA	TGTGCCAGCAGCCTAAACCCCCGAGAGAGCAGATTCTATGGCTACACCTTC	CASSLNPRESRFYGYTF
14	TRBV2	TRBJ1-6	TRBD1	NA	TGTGCCAGCACCCCGGGACAGCCTAATTCACCCCTCCACTTT	CASTPGQPNSPLHF
13	TRBV18	TRBJ2-1	NA	NA	TGTGCCAGCTCGGGAGAGGGCGCCAATGAGCAGTTCTTC	CASSGEGANEQFF
21	TRBV6-2/TRBV6-3	TRBJ2-3	TRBD2	NA	TGTGCCAGCAGTTACTCGATCAGGATCCAGCGGGGGTTACCTAGCACAGATACGCAGTATTTT	CASSYSIRIQRGLPSTDTQYF
14	TRBV11-2	TRBJ2-7	TRBD2	NA	TGTGCCAGCAGCTTAGGAGCGGGAGTTGGAGAGCAGTACTTC	CASSLGAGVGEQYF
13	TRBV5-1	TRBJ1-1	NA	NA	TGCGCCAGCAGCTTGGATGGGACACGTGAAGCTTTCTTT	CASSLDGTREAFF
15	TRBV12-5	TRBJ1-1	NA	NA	TGTGCTAGTGGTTTTTGGGGAGGCAAGAACACTGAAGCTTTCTTT	CASGFWGGKNTEAFF
14	TRBV6-6	TRBJ2-7	NA	NA	TGTGCCAGCACCTTAAACAGGGTAACCTACGAGCAGTACTTC	CASTLNRVTYEQYF